These 31 T cell receptor beta chains were all obtained from the same sample, sequenced in a study of CD4 T cells in relation to SARS-CoV-2 and coronaviruses. Antigens of these TCRs are unknown. Before the COVID-19 pandemic, during about 2010-2018, CD4+ T cells were taken from unexposed donors. The cells were cultured for under 13 days before CD4+ T cells were isolated. Generated by immunoSEQ multiplex PCR, the TCRdb table keeps only in-frame clones and is missing some. This sample has 15,000 to 20,000 clones, with around 78% found just once. The sequenced material came from CD4+ T cells from PBMCs, cultured in vitro. These receptors were collected from a human donor in good health.

The count of this clone is one. This rearrangement joins TRBV9 to TRBJ1-1; tentative D call: TRBD1 (5 bases). The CDR3 extends over 14 amino acids. V was shortened by 2 bases and J by 1 base, with 9 bases between the two germline ends. CDR1 is SGDLS and CDR2 is YYNGEE in the germline V gene. CDR3 in amino acids: CASSVGPTNTEAFF. The DNA of the CDR3 is TGTGCCAGCAGCGTGGGACCGACGAACACTGAAGCTTTCTTT.

The V and J genes are TRBV7-2 and TRBJ2-3; D remains ambiguous. V was cut by 1 base and J by 5 bases, with 7 bases left in between. Germline loops: CDR1 SGHTA, CDR2 FQGNSA. There are 13 residues in the CDR3. The CDR3 bases are TGTGCCAGCAGCTTAGTAGATGTAGATACGCAGTATTTT. This codes for CASSLVDVDTQYF.

This clone was seen only a few times. Other DNA sequences in this specimen translate into the identical CDR3. V usage is TRBV3-1 (or the pseudogene TRBV3-2) and J usage is TRBJ1-2; tentative D call: TRBD1 (5 bases). Germline CDR1 LGHDT, CDR2 YNNKEL (reference sequence). The V end was cut by 2 bases, the J end by 4 bases, with 11 bases between. This CDR3 contains 14 residues. This chain's CDR3 is CASSQPTGGYGYTF. In DNA form, the CDR3 reads TGTGCCAGCAGCCAACCCACAGGAGGCTATGGCTACACCTTC.

This clone was counted between two and nine times. The rearrangement links TRBV4-1 to TRBJ1-2; 12 bases map to TRBD1. The CDR3 is made up of 15 amino acids. Germline lookup yields CDR1 MGHRA and CDR2 YSYEKL. With V trimmed by 2 bases and J by 6 bases, 4 bases remained unmatched. This CDR3 is CASSQKGQGADGYTF. CDR3 DNA sequence: TGCGCCAGCAGCCAAAAGGGACAGGGGGCCGATGGCTACACCTTC.

This rearrangement joins TRBV19 to TRBJ2-7; TRBD2 matches 10 bases. CDR1 is LNHDA, CDR2 SQIVND, per germline (reference sequence). The CDR3 extends over 17 amino acids. Germline trimming cut 3 bases from V and 1 base from J; bases unmatched to any gene: 9. CDR3 region: CASSIRSGTSASYEQYF. The CDR3 coding sequence is TGTGCCAGTAGTATTCGCTCCGGGACTAGCGCATCCTACGAGCAGTACTTC.

The chain recombines TRBV3-1 (or the pseudogene TRBV3-2) with TRBJ2-5, with D possibly TRBD1 on 6 matching bases. With 1 base removed from V and 4 bases from J, the gap between germline ends came to 13 bases. This CDR3 spans 15 amino acids. CDR1 and CDR2 (germline): LGHDT, YNNKEL (reference sequence). The CDR3 spells CASSQGSQGRETQYF. CDR3 bases: TGTGCCAGCAGCCAAGGGTCCCAGGGGCGAGAGACCCAGTACTTC.

This sequence joins TRBV28 and TRBJ1-4, with 9 bases lining up with TRBD1. Germline V CDR1 and CDR2: MDHEN, SYDVKM. CDR3 length: 15 residues. V shed 7 bases, J shed 8 bases, and the junction held 11 bases outside the gene matches. CDR3 residues: CASTPDTGGREKLFF. CDR3 sequence (DNA): TGTGCCAGCACCCCAGATACAGGGGGCCGAGAAAAACTGTTTTTT.

The chain recombines TRBV24-1 with TRBJ1-1, with D possibly matching TRBD1 (5 bases). This CDR3 has 15 residues. Germline V gives CDR1 KGHDR, CDR2 SFDVKD. The V end lost 4 bases, the J end lost 4 bases, and 15 bases lay between the germline ends. CDR3 region: CATSDTRGGGTEAFF. The CDR3 DNA is TGTGCCACCAGTGACACCCGCGGGGGGGGCACTGAAGCTTTCTTT.

The V and J genes are TRBV7-9 and TRBJ2-7, with 9 bases that match TRBD2. The CDR3 contains 19 residues. Per germline, CDR1 SEHNR and CDR2 FQNEAQ (reference sequence). With 4 bases clipped from V and 3 bases from J, the junction kept 19 bases outside the gene matches. DNA of the CDR3: TGTGCCAGCAGCTCCGACGGGGTAAGGCGGGAGGGCGGTGGCTACGAGCAGTACTTC. It translates to CASSSDGVRREGGGYEQYF. Looking up the rest from reference TRBV7-9 and TRBJ2-7 gives the full variable domain: DTGVSQNPRHKITKRGQNVTFRCDPISEHNRLYWYRQTLGQGPEFLTYFQNEAQLEKSRLLSDRFSAERPKGSFSTLEIQRTEQGDSAMYLCASSSDGVRREGGGYEQYFGPGTRLTVT.

In DNA, the CDR3 is TGTGCCAGCAGCTTGAATGACAGGGACAATGAGCAGTTCTTC. This encodes CASSLNDRDNEQFF. The chain employs TRBV11-1 and TRBJ2-1, with 7 bases aligning to TRBD1. Germline trimming cut 3 bases from V and 5 bases from J; bases unmatched to any gene: 4. The CDR3 runs to 14 residues. Germline V lookup: CDR1 SGHAT, CDR2 FQDESV (reference sequence).

This clone was detected only a few times. The rearrangement uses TRBV5-1 and TRBJ2-1; D is perhaps TRBD2 (6 bases). The CDR3 length is 17 residues. Per germline, CDR1 SGHRS and CDR2 YFSETQ. The V end lost 2 bases, the J end lost 0 bases, and 15 bases lay between the germline ends. CDR3 amino acids: CASSLSPGTYSYNEQFF. The CDR3 nucleotides are TGCGCCAGCAGCTTATCCCCCGGGACTTACTCCTACAATGAGCAGTTCTTC.

The chain carries TRBV2 and TRBJ2-5; 8 bases agree with TRBD1. The CDR3 covers 14 residues. V gave up 7 bases and J gave up 1 base; unmatched junction bases: 5. Germline assignment: CDR1 SNHLY and CDR2 FYNNEI. CDR3: CASTRQGRQETQYF. DNA for the CDR3: TGTGCCAGCACCCGACAGGGGCGCCAAGAGACCCAGTACTTC.

The chain couples TRBV30 to TRBJ1-4, with unresolved D. This CDR3 comprises 13 residues. Germline CDR1 GTSNPN, CDR2 SVGIG (reference sequence). With 3 bases removed from V and 8 bases from J, the gap between germline ends came to 13 bases. CDR3 protein: CAWSAGEREKLFF. CDR3 DNA: TGTGCCTGGAGCGCCGGAGAGAGGGAAAAACTGTTTTTT. The whole variable domain, remainder taken from reference TRBV30 and TRBJ1-4, is SQTIHQWPATLVQPVGSPLSLECTVEGTSNPNLYWYRQAAGRGLQLLFYSVGIGQISSEVPQNLSASRPQDRQFILSSKKLLLSDSGFYLCAWSAGEREKLFFGSGTQLSVL.

CDR3 sequence: CASSWAESALYGYTF. CDR3 coding DNA: TGTGCCAGCAGCTGGGCGGAGTCAGCCCTCTATGGCTACACCTTC. V and J are TRBV7-8 and TRBJ1-2, with D hard to call. Trimming shortened V by 4 bases and J by 4 bases, and 16 bases separated the two germline ends. This CDR3 is 15 amino acids long. Germline CDR1 and CDR2: SGHVS and FQNEAQ.

The chain's CDR3 is CASSLARSGGTEAFF. The DNA for the CDR3 is TGCGCCAGCAGCTTGGCGCGCAGCGGAGGGACTGAAGCTTTCTTT. The V and J genes are TRBV5-1 and TRBJ1-1; D unclear. The CDR3 consists of 15 residues. CDR1 is SGHRS, CDR2 YFSETQ, per germline. Trimming took off 0 bases at V and 5 bases at J, with 14 bases between the two ends.

The chain combines TRBV6-4 with TRBJ2-6, with TRBD2 matching 11 bases. V lost 4 bases to trimming and J lost 0 bases; unmatched junction nucleotides: 2. Germline V lookup: CDR1 MRHNA, CDR2 SNTAGT. This CDR3 is 17 amino acids long. The CDR3 DNA is TGTGCCAGCAGTGCCGGGACTAGCGGCTCTGGGGCCAACGTCCTGACTTTC. Translated: CASSAGTSGSGANVLTF.

V and J are TRBV21-1 and TRBJ2-5; the table's D call, TRBD2, was not checked against the DNA. TRBV21-1 is described as a pseudogene. This CDR3 is built from 16 residues. The CDR3 bases are TGTGCCAGCAGCAAAGCGAGCGGAACCCGTGGGGAGACCCAGTACTTC. Protein: CASSKASGTRGETQYF.

The chain is built from TRBV18 and TRBJ2-2; 7 bases align to TRBD2. V was pared by 2 bases and J by 5 bases, with 8 bases of the junction left unmatched. Germline V lookup: CDR1 KGHSH, CDR2 LQKENI. The CDR3 loop spans 16 amino acids. CDR3 sequence: CASSPIAGVGTGELFF. The CDR3 DNA reads TGTGCCAGCTCACCAATTGCGGGAGTGGGGACCGGGGAGCTGTTTTTT. Full variable domain (outside the CDR3, taken from reference TRBV18 and TRBJ2-2): NAGVMQNPRHLVRRRGQEARLRCSPMKGHSHVYWYRQLPEEGLKFMVYLQKENIIDESGMPKERFSAEFPKEGPSILRIQQVVRGDSAAYFCASSPIAGVGTGELFFGEGSRLTVL.

The chain couples TRBV29-1 to TRBJ2-5; maybe TRBD1 (6 bases). CDR1 is SQVTM, CDR2 ANQGSEA, per germline. Trimming took off 6 bases at V and 4 bases at J, with 12 bases between the two ends. The CDR3 has 12 residues. Here the CDR3 reads CSVRGERETQYF. For the CDR3, the DNA is TGCAGCGTCAGGGGCGAAAGAGAGACCCAGTACTTC.

The chain employs TRBV11-3 and TRBJ2-3; TRBD1 might be the D (5 bases). This CDR3 contains 15 residues. The V gene lost 1 base and the J gene lost 3 bases, with 11 bases spanning the gap. Germline CDR1 SGHNT, CDR2 YENEEA. CDR3 region: CASSLGAGKTDTQYF. For the CDR3, the DNA is TGTGCCAGCAGCTTAGGGGCAGGGAAGACAGATACGCAGTATTTT.

Worth noting for this clone: Other nucleotide sequences from this sample produce the same CDR3. DNA for the CDR3: TGTGCCAGCTCACCACCATCGGGACGGAACACCTACAATGAGCAGTTCTTC. It translates to CASSPPSGRNTYNEQFF. The chain couples TRBV18 to TRBJ2-1; D is possibly TRBD1 or TRBD2 (5 bases each). Deletions cut 0 bases from V and 2 bases from J, with 14 bases between. The CDR3 is 17 residues long. The germline V gene has CDR1 KGHSH and CDR2 LQKENI.

This clone was counted once. This chain joins TRBV7-8 and TRBJ1-5, with D possibly TRBD1 on 5 matching bases. This CDR3 has 16 residues. In germline, CDR1 is SGHVS, CDR2 FQNEAQ. Trimming took off 5 bases at V and 6 bases at J, with 20 bases between the two ends. CDR3 residues: CASSPRDPRSSQPQHF. The CDR3 DNA is TGTGCCAGCAGCCCACGGGACCCCAGGAGTAGTCAGCCCCAGCATTTT.

This clone was seen only a few times. The V gene is TRBV19, the J gene TRBJ1-5; 7 bases agree with TRBD1. The V gene's germline CDR1 is LNHDA and CDR2 SQIVND (reference sequence). With V trimmed by 4 bases and J by 5 bases, 11 bases remained unmatched. This CDR3 region has 16 residues. CDR3 protein: CASSNPPGGRHQPQHF. The CDR3 bases are TGTGCCAGTAGTAATCCCCCAGGGGGGAGACATCAGCCCCAGCATTTT.

The chain has TRBV6-1 and TRBJ2-7; the match to TRBD1 covers 10 bases. The germline gives CDR1 MNHNS, CDR2 SASEGT. The CDR3 is 15 residues long. The V gene end was trimmed by 2 bases and the J gene end by 2 bases; junction bases not matched to a gene: 3. This chain's CDR3 is CASSETGQGAYEQYF. Written as DNA, the CDR3 is TGTGCCAGCAGTGAAACTGGACAGGGGGCCTACGAGCAGTACTTC.

This clone appeared once. V gene TRBV10-3 combines with J gene TRBJ2-7; 7 positions agree with TRBD2. Losses at the gene ends were 6 bases for V and 4 bases for J; bases not matched to a gene: 15. CDR1 and CDR2 (germline): ENHRY, SYGVKD. CDR3 length: 16 residues. The CDR3 reads CAIRAHREAYMYEQYF. The DNA of the CDR3 is TGTGCCATCAGGGCCCACCGGGAGGCTTACATGTACGAGCAGTACTTC.

V is TRBV12-3 or TRBV12-4 and J is TRBJ1-4; 7 nucleotides line up with TRBD1. The ends lost 6 bases at V and 5 bases at J; junction bases unmatched: 3. The CDR3 runs 13 residues. CDR3 protein: CASSPTGNEKLFF. In DNA form, the CDR3 reads TGTGCCAGCAGCCCGACAGGGAATGAAAAACTGTTTTTT.

The rearrangement joins TRBV9 to TRBJ1-1; tentatively, D is TRBD1 (5 bases). Germline CDR1 is SGDLS and CDR2 is YYNGEE. V lost 7 bases, J lost 1 base, and 17 bases lay in between. The CDR3 is made up of 15 amino acids. The CDR3 reads CASEGFTGTNTEAFF. Here the CDR3 DNA reads TGTGCCAGCGAGGGGTTTACCGGGACGAACACTGAAGCTTTCTTT.

This clone appeared a single time. The rearrangement joins TRBV6-5 to TRBJ2-5; 8 positions match TRBD2. Germline V lookup: CDR1 MNHEY, CDR2 SVGAGI. The CDR3 contains 14 residues. Trimming at V came to 6 bases and at J to 6 bases, leaving 9 bases not matched to a gene. The CDR3 nucleotides are TGTGCCAGCAGCCTGACGGGGGGGGCACAGACCCAGTACTTC. It encodes CASSLTGGAQTQYF.

The chain carries TRBV30 and TRBJ1-1, with 7 bases matching TRBD1. This CDR3 region has 14 residues. After removal of 4 bases from V and 7 bases from J, the junction contained 12 bases not matched to a gene. Germline V gene data show CDR1 as GTSNPN and CDR2 as SVGIG (reference sequence). CDR3 amino acids: CAWTIVGGLSEAFF. CDR3 sequence (DNA): TGTGCCTGGACCATTGTAGGGGGCCTCAGTGAAGCTTTCTTT.

The CDR3 region has the DNA TGCAGCGCCACGGGACAGCCACAAGAGACCCAGTACTTC. Residues: CSATGQPQETQYF. The V gene is TRBV29-1, the J gene TRBJ2-5; the match to TRBD1 covers 7 bases. CDR3 length: 13 residues. J lost 2 bases, V lost 7 bases, and 7 bases had no gene match. Germline CDR1 is SQVTM and CDR2 is ANQGSEA.

This chain joins TRBV4-2 and TRBJ2-7, with D maybe TRBD1 (5 bases). V was cut by 0 bases and J by 1 base, with 13 bases left in between. From germline, CDR1 is LGHNA and CDR2 YNFKEQ. The CDR3 runs to 16 residues. CDR3 region: CASSQDGASPSYEQYF. Here the CDR3 DNA reads TGTGCCAGCAGCCAAGATGGGGCGTCCCCGTCCTACGAGCAGTACTTC.